The present T cell receptor beta chain was sequenced within a study of fetal regulatory T cell absence and autoimmunity. The assay was run at survey level. Data came from immunoSEQ multiplex PCR; TCRdb stores just in-frame clones and leaves some out. This table has about 50,000 clones, roughly 80% appearing once. Sequencing input: cord blood. This TCR was sampled from a newborn boy with IPEX syndrome.

CDR3 in DNA: TGTGCCAGCAGTGGGACGGAGCTCTACGAGCAGTACTTC. This encodes CASSGTELYEQYF. V gene TRBV6-5 combines with J gene TRBJ2-7, with D perhaps TRBD1 or TRBD2 (5 bases each). CDR1 and CDR2 (germline): MNHEY, SVGAGI. The CDR3 is made up of 13 amino acids. V dropped 5 bases and J dropped 3 bases, with 11 bases sitting between them.